This TCR beta chain was sequenced for a study of Graves' ophthalmopathy and Graves' hyperthyroidism. General study findings and limits: Clonotypes were expanded in thyroid at above 0.001 frequency, and most also appeared in blood.

To note about this clonotype: Its specificity is not known.

The germline V gene has CDR1 SGHTA and CDR2 FQGNSA. This CDR3 has 14 residues. Trimming at V came to 4 bases and at J to 7 bases, leaving 7 bases not matched to a gene. For donors with ophthalmopathy, the disease showed moderate-to-severe activity, reached CAS ≥3 and NOSPECS ≥4, and had lasted under 3 months. RNA served as the template for amplifying TCR beta CDR3 regions. First-round RT-PCR with HTBI primers preceded a second-round multiplex PCR. MiXCR, applied by TCRdb to the multiplex PCR reads, yields one record per CDR3 protein. The data hold about 700,000 distinct CDR3 sequences, with roughly 41% observed a single time.

The chain links TRBV7-2 to TRBJ2-7; 10 bases are shared with TRBD1. The TCR sequence derives from an adult man with Graves' ophthalmopathy. The sequenced material came from peripheral blood. The CDR3 coding sequence is TGTGCCAGCAGCTCGGGACAGGGGAGGACTGAGCAGTACTTC. It codes for CASSSGQGRTEQYF.